A single sample is the source of the 20 T cell receptor beta chains below, sequenced in a study of vaccination and CD4 T cells after COVID-19. Their specific antigens are unknown. Scientists ran DNA taken from cultured CD4+ T cells through the Oncomine TCR Beta short-read assay for sequencing. TCRdb reprocessed the PCR reads via MiXCR and lists one record per CDR3 protein. The sample holds 6,500 to 10,000 distinct CDR3 sequences, about 61% seen once. The treatment here: approximately 10-day PBMC culture with coronavirus spike peptide pools or control peptides (ViraFEST assay). Sequenced material: CD4+ T cells from blood, cultured in vitro. All receptors derive from a human donor who had recovered from COVID-19.

This clonotype was counted only a few times. The chain joins TRBV20-1 to TRBJ1-6; the D gene is possibly TRBD1 (6 bases). V lost 0 bases, J lost 0 bases, and 15 bases lay in between. The CDR3 length is 18 residues. Per the germline V gene, CDR1 is DFQATT and CDR2 is SNEGSKA (reference sequence). The CDR3 nucleotides read TGCAGTGCTAGAGATACGACAGGCCTTCGCTCCTATAATTCACCCCTCCACTTT. This encodes CSARDTTGLRSYNSPLHF.

The chain carries TRBV20-1 and TRBJ1-2; 7 nucleotides match TRBD1. The CDR3 sequence is 15 residues long. Looked up from germline, CDR1 is DFQATT and CDR2 is SNEGSKA (reference sequence). J gave up 0 bases and V 4 bases, and 8 bases lay outside the gene matches. CDR3 amino acids: CSATKTGFPNYGYTF. The CDR3 coding sequence is TGCAGTGCTACTAAGACAGGGTTCCCTAACTATGGCTACACCTTC.

The rearrangement uses TRBV19 and TRBJ2-2; 10 bases are a match to TRBD2. The CDR3 runs to 15 residues. From germline, CDR1 is LNHDA and CDR2 SQIVND (reference sequence). Losses at the gene ends were 5 bases for V and 4 bases for J; bases not matched to a gene: 4. CDR3 nucleotides: TGTGCCAGTAGTCCCGGGACTAGCGTCACCGGGGAGCTGTTTTTT. This translates into CASSPGTSVTGELFF.

The chain combines TRBV19 with TRBJ1-2, with D uncertain. Trimming cost V 5 bases and J 3 bases, with 13 bases left between them. The germline V gene encodes CDR1 LNHDA and CDR2 SQIVND (reference sequence). This CDR3 region has 14 residues. As DNA, the CDR3 is TGTGCCAGTAGTCCCCCAATATATTACTATGGCTACACCTTC. Protein: CASSPPIYYYGYTF.

This sequence joins TRBV6-2 or TRBV6-3 and TRBJ2-1, with TRBD2 matching over 7 bases. This CDR3 region has 13 residues. With V trimmed by 4 bases and J by 6 bases, 3 bases remained unmatched. The germline CDR1 and CDR2 sequences are MNHEY and SVGEGT. The CDR3 is CASSSLAFNEQFF. The CDR3 DNA sequence: TGTGCCAGCAGTTCACTAGCGTTCAATGAGCAGTTCTTC.

This clonotype was seen a few times. V and J are TRBV20-1 and TRBJ2-5; tentative D call: TRBD2 (6 bases). Germline CDR1 DFQATT, CDR2 SNEGSKA (reference sequence). V was cut by 1 base and J by 4 bases, with 13 bases left in between. This CDR3 has 14 residues. The CDR3 DNA reads TGCAGTGCTAGAGCTGGAGGCGGGACAGAGACCCAGTACTTC. Encoded protein: CSARAGGGTETQYF.

This clonotype was recorded a few times. J is TRBJ1-5 and V is TRBV15; 7 bases map to TRBD1. The CDR3 extends over 15 amino acids. Looked up from germline, CDR1 is LNHNV and CDR2 is YYDKDF (reference sequence). Trimming cost V 6 bases and J 6 bases; bases outside gene matches: 11. CDR3 bases: TGTGCCACCAGGTCCGAGGTAGGGGGCGGTCAGCCCCAGCATTTT. Protein: CATRSEVGGGQPQHF.

This clonotype has just one count. The chain links TRBV7-2 to TRBJ1-1, with D hard to call. CDR1 and CDR2 from the germline V gene are SGHTA and FQGNSA. The CDR3 totals 17 residues. Between the trimmed V and J ends, which lost 1 base and 5 bases, there was a span of 20 bases. The chain's CDR3 is CASSLEAPARSGTEAFF. The DNA of the CDR3 is TGTGCCAGCAGCTTAGAGGCCCCTGCGAGGTCGGGTACTGAAGCTTTCTTT.

This clonotype was seen a handful of times. V and J are TRBV6-1 and TRBJ1-6; D is undetermined. This CDR3 contains 13 residues. The V end was cut by 3 bases, the J end by 8 bases, with 8 bases between. CDR1 MNHNS and CDR2 SASEGT come from the germline V gene. The DNA of the CDR3 is TGTGCCAGCAGTGATATAGCCTATTCACCCCTCCACTTT. Its translation is CASSDIAYSPLHF.

The chain carries TRBV7-2 and TRBJ2-7, with 14 positions matching TRBD2. Per the germline V gene, CDR1 is SGHTA and CDR2 is FQGNSA. Trimming at V came to 5 bases and at J to 4 bases, leaving 4 bases not matched to a gene. The CDR3 is 15 amino acids. CDR3 sequence (DNA): TGTGCCAGCAGCGAGGGACTAGCGGGGGAGTACGAGCAGTACTTC. Translation gives CASSEGLAGEYEQYF.

This chain links TRBV27 with TRBJ1-1; D is ambiguous. The length of the CDR3 is 15 residues. Trimming took off 1 base at V and 0 bases at J, with 9 bases between the two ends. The V gene's germline CDR1 is MNHEY and CDR2 SMNVEV (reference sequence). The CDR3 is CASSLYSLVNTEAFF. The CDR3 nucleotides are TGTGCCAGCAGTTTATACAGCCTAGTGAACACTGAAGCTTTCTTT.

This chain uses TRBV7-8 with TRBJ1-2; TRBD1 aligns across 8 bases. The J segment lost 4 bases and the V segment lost 0 bases, leaving 7 bases of the junction unmatched. The CDR3 runs to 16 residues. CDR1 and CDR2 from the germline V gene are SGHVS and FQNEAQ. CDR3 region: CASSLAQDRVAYGYTF. DNA of the CDR3: TGTGCCAGCAGCTTAGCGCAGGACAGGGTAGCCTATGGCTACACCTTC.

This clonotype was picked up a small number of times. The CDR3 nucleotides are TGCAGTGGGGGTGAAAGCGAAAAACTGTTTTTT. Its translation: CSGGESEKLFF. The chain couples TRBV20-1 to TRBJ1-4; no clear D gene. CDR1 and CDR2 from the germline V gene are DFQATT and SNEGSKA (reference sequence). The V end lost 7 bases, the J end lost 8 bases, and 11 bases lay between the germline ends. This CDR3 is 11 amino acids long.

The V and J genes are TRBV10-1 and TRBJ2-7, with 7 bases fitting TRBD1. Germline V lookup: CDR1 WNHNN, CDR2 SYGVQD (reference sequence). Trimming at V came to 0 bases and at J to 4 bases, leaving 6 bases not matched to a gene. CDR3 size: 15 residues. For the CDR3, the DNA is TGCGCCAGCAGTGAGTCAGGGGGCAGATGGTACGAGCAGTACTTC. It codes for CASSESGGRWYEQYF.

The chain has TRBV19 and TRBJ1-2; possible D gene TRBD1, 5 bases. Looked up from germline, CDR1 is LNHDA and CDR2 is SQIVND (reference sequence). The CDR3 runs 14 residues. V dropped 8 bases and J dropped 2 bases, with 15 bases sitting between them. DNA of the CDR3: TGTGCCAGTTCCCGGGGGGGATCGAACTATGGCTACACCTTC. It encodes CASSRGGSNYGYTF.

This clonotype showed up just once. The V gene is TRBV6-1, the J gene TRBJ2-7; either TRBD1 or TRBD2 may fit D (5 bases each). The CDR3 covers 13 residues. Per the germline V gene, CDR1 is MNHNS and CDR2 is SASEGT. Between the trimmed V and J ends, which lost 6 bases and 0 bases, there was a span of 9 bases. As DNA, the CDR3 is TGTGCCAGCAGGGGGACCGGCTCCTACGAGCAGTACTTC. It translates to CASRGTGSYEQYF.

This chain uses TRBV6-5 with TRBJ1-6; D uncertain. Germline values: CDR1 MNHEY, CDR2 SVGAGI. Between the trimmed V and J ends, which lost 0 bases and 9 bases, there was a span of 9 bases. The CDR3 loop spans 14 amino acids. Here the CDR3 DNA reads TGTGCCAGCAGTTACTCGGCACTTACTTCACCCCTCCACTTT. It translates to CASSYSALTSPLHF.

This chain uses TRBV10-1 with TRBJ2-3; D is perhaps TRBD1 or TRBD2 (6 bases each). The CDR3 runs to 15 residues. The germline gives CDR1 WNHNN, CDR2 SYGVQD (reference sequence). V was shortened by 4 bases and J by 1 base, with 12 bases between the two germline ends. The CDR3 spells CASSGGALGTDTQYF. The CDR3 bases are TGCGCCAGCAGTGGGGGGGCCCTAGGCACAGATACGCAGTATTTT.

J is TRBJ2-1 and V is TRBV20-1, with no clear D. The CDR3 totals 16 residues. The germline V gene has CDR1 DFQATT and CDR2 SNEGSKA (reference sequence). V lost 0 bases and J lost 0, with 12 bases in between. The CDR3 nucleotides read TGCAGTGCTAGAGATAACGCGCCGAGCTCCTACAATGAGCAGTTCTTC. This encodes CSARDNAPSSYNEQFF.

This sequence joins TRBV7-2 and TRBJ2-7; possibly TRBD1 for D (5 bases). Per germline, CDR1 SGHTA and CDR2 FQGNSA. The CDR3 runs to 15 residues. V gave up 4 bases and J gave up 3 bases, with 16 bases separating them. For the CDR3, the DNA is TGTGCCAGCAGCTATGACGTGAGGACAAGCTACGAGCAGTACTTC. Protein product: CASSYDVRTSYEQYF.